One sample yielded the 26 T cell receptor beta chains listed below, sequenced in a study of shared clonotypes between healthy human individuals. The assay was immunoSEQ multiplex PCR, and TCRdb's table has in-frame clones only and misses some. This table holds a few million clones, around nine tenths found once. The material sequenced was naive CD4+ T cells sorted from blood. Subset: CD45RA+ positively selected. The receptors stem from a man aged 18 to 30 in good health.

The genes are TRBV5-1 and TRBJ2-5, with TRBD1 as a possible D gene (6 bases). The CDR3 runs to 17 residues. Germline lookup yields CDR1 SGHRS and CDR2 YFSETQ. V gave up 1 base and J gave up 4 bases, with 20 bases separating them. CDR3 DNA sequence: TGCGCCAGCAGCTTGATCCCGGGACAAACGACTCGAGAGACCCAGTACTTC. Translating gives CASSLIPGQTTRETQYF.

This clone appeared a single time. This chain connects TRBV2 to TRBJ2-3, with D possibly being TRBD2 (6 bases). Trimming pared 8 bases from V and 5 bases from J, leaving 20 bases between. This CDR3 is built from 15 residues. The germline CDR1 and CDR2 sequences are SNHLY and FYNNEI. CDR3 residues: CASLEGGFSLDTQYF. The CDR3 nucleotides read TGTGCCAGCCTCGAGGGAGGATTCTCGCTAGATACGCAGTATTTT.

This chain uses TRBV19 with TRBJ1-5, with D uncertain. This CDR3 has 13 amino acids. V was cut by 5 bases and J by 9 bases, with 14 bases left in between. Germline assignment: CDR1 LNHDA and CDR2 SQIVND (reference sequence). The DNA for the CDR3 is TGTGCCAGTAGTGCCAACAGTATCGGGCCCCAGCATTTT. Protein: CASSANSIGPQHF.

Remarks on this clone: This sample includes further DNA sequences coding for the same CDR3. The chain joins TRBV6-1 to TRBJ1-1; possibly TRBD1 for D (5 bases). V shed 3 bases and J shed 0 bases, with 8 bases lying between them. The length of the CDR3 is 14 residues. Germline V gene sequence: CDR1 MNHNS, CDR2 SASEGT. CDR3 amino acids: CASSEAGVNTEAFF. The CDR3 DNA follows: TGTGCCAGCAGTGAGGCGGGGGTGAACACTGAAGCTTTCTTT.

This clone was picked up one time. This chain links TRBV9 with TRBJ1-2, with 9 bases lining up with TRBD1. This CDR3 is built from 14 residues. V shed 4 bases, J shed 3 bases, and the junction held 4 bases outside the gene matches. The germline gives CDR1 SGDLS, CDR2 YYNGEE. Here the CDR3 reads CASSITGGDYGYTF. CDR3 DNA sequence: TGTGCCAGCAGCATTACAGGGGGCGACTATGGCTACACCTTC.

The chain carries TRBV29-1 and TRBJ2-5, with TRBD1 as a possible D gene (6 bases). This CDR3 region has 13 residues. Trimming removed 4 bases at V and 4 bases at J, with 13 bases between. Looked up from germline, CDR1 is SQVTM and CDR2 is ANQGSEA. The CDR3 DNA reads as TGCAGCGTTGGGGGGACATTGACAGAGACCCAGTACTTC. Amino acid sequence: CSVGGTLTETQYF. Looking up the rest from reference TRBV29-1 and TRBJ2-5 gives the full variable domain: SAVISQKPSRDICQRGTSLTIQCQVDSQVTMMFWYRQQPGQSLTLIATANQGSEATYESGFVIDKFPISRPNLTFSTLTVSNMSPEDSSIYLCSVGGTLTETQYFGPGTRLLVL.

The rearrangement joins TRBV6-5 to TRBJ2-7; perhaps TRBD1 as D (6 bases). V shed 0 bases and J shed 0 bases, with 9 bases lying between them. Germline V CDR1 and CDR2: MNHEY, SVGAGI. The CDR3 sequence is 15 residues long. The CDR3 here is CASSYSLQGSYEQYF. CDR3 nucleotide sequence: TGTGCCAGCAGTTACTCGCTACAGGGCTCCTACGAGCAGTACTTC.

The genes are TRBV7-2 and TRBJ2-7; TRBD2 might be the D (5 bases). V lost 5 bases, J lost 4 bases, and 18 bases lay in between. Per germline, CDR1 SGHTA and CDR2 FQGNSA. This CDR3 is built from 15 residues. The CDR3 DNA reads TGTGCCAGCAGCCGGGCACGGGGAGAATCATACGAGCAGTACTTC. It yields the protein CASSRARGESYEQYF.

The chain carries TRBV28 and TRBJ2-7, with D perhaps matching TRBD1 (6 bases). V dropped 5 bases and J dropped 0 bases, with 14 bases sitting between them. Germline CDR1 MDHEN, CDR2 SYDVKM. This CDR3 contains 15 residues. The CDR3, as DNA: TGTGCCAGCAGTCCACCCGGGACAAACTCCTACGAGCAGTACTTC. Its translation is CASSPPGTNSYEQYF.

This chain's CDR3 is CANPGQGYGYTF. CDR3 coding DNA: TGTGCCAACCCGGGACAGGGGTACGGCTACACCTTC. The chain joins TRBV2 to TRBJ1-2, with 10 bases matching TRBD1. The V gene end was trimmed by 10 bases and the J gene end by 8 bases; junction bases not matched to a gene: 7. This CDR3 is 12 amino acids long. Per the germline V gene, CDR1 is SNHLY and CDR2 is FYNNEI.

This clone was counted once. The V gene is TRBV6-5, the J gene TRBJ1-2; D perhaps matches TRBD1 (6 bases). The V end was cut by 6 bases, the J end by 6 bases, with 14 bases between. Per the germline V gene, CDR1 is MNHEY and CDR2 is SVGAGI. The CDR3 extends over 13 amino acids. The CDR3, as DNA: TGTGCCAGCAGCCGGGACAAGAGAAATGGCTACACCTTC. This sequence encodes CASSRDKRNGYTF.

The chain's CDR3 is CASSIFPQQGMNTEAFF. For the CDR3, the DNA is TGTGCCAGTAGTATTTTTCCCCAACAGGGAATGAACACTGAAGCTTTCTTT. The chain links TRBV19 to TRBJ1-1; D is possibly TRBD1 (6 bases). The CDR3 extends over 17 amino acids. V dropped 3 bases and J dropped 0 bases, with 17 bases sitting between them. CDR1 is LNHDA and CDR2 is SQIVND in the germline V gene (reference sequence).

The chain recombines TRBV7-6 with TRBJ1-6; a possible D gene is TRBD1 (6 bases). CDR3 length: 15 residues. Germline V gene lookup returns CDR1 SGHVS and CDR2 FNYEAQ. Trimming pared 2 bases from V and 9 bases from J, leaving 14 bases between. The CDR3 reads CASSLNTGNGSPLHF. As DNA, the CDR3 is TGTGCCAGCAGCTTAAATACAGGGAATGGTTCACCCCTCCACTTT.

The CDR3 is CASRASGRADTQYF. The CDR3 DNA sequence: TGTGCCAGCAGGGCTAGCGGGAGAGCAGATACGCAGTATTTT. This rearrangement joins TRBV6-1 to TRBJ2-3; the match to TRBD2 covers 10 bases. The germline gives CDR1 MNHNS, CDR2 SASEGT. V shed 6 bases and J 4 bases; nucleotides not matched to a gene: 4. There are 14 residues in the CDR3.

The chain combines TRBV6-1 with TRBJ2-7; 7 bases line up with TRBD1. J gave up 0 bases and V 2 bases, and 4 bases lay outside the gene matches. CDR3 length: 15 residues. Germline CDR1 is MNHNS and CDR2 is SASEGT. The CDR3 DNA is TGTGCCAGCAGTGAAATGCCAGGGGGCTCCTACGAGCAGTACTTC. Translation: CASSEMPGGSYEQYF.

The chain carries TRBV5-4 and TRBJ1-4; 7 bases are a match to TRBD1. Per germline, CDR1 SGHNT and CDR2 YYREEE (reference sequence). The CDR3 spans 16 residues. The junction had 2 bases not matched to a gene; V was cut back by 0 bases and J by 0 bases. CDR3 bases: TGTGCCAGCAGCTTGGAACAGGGGACAACTAATGAAAAACTGTTTTTT. It is translated as CASSLEQGTTNEKLFF. Filled out from reference TRBV5-4 and TRBJ1-4, the complete variable domain reads ETGVTQSPTHLIKTRGQQVTLRCSSQSGHNTVSWYQQALGQGPQFIFQYYREEENGRGNFPPRFSGLQFPNYSSELNVNALELDDSALYLCASSLEQGTTNEKLFFGSGTQLSVL.

The V and J genes are TRBV30 and TRBJ1-6, with a weak D call TRBD1 (5 bases). The CDR3 has 13 amino acids. Germline CDR1 and CDR2: GTSNPN and SVGIG (reference sequence). Trimming removed 3 bases at V and 5 bases at J, with 8 bases between. The CDR3 DNA sequence: TGTGCCTGGAGGGGACTGAATAATTCACCCCTCCACTTT. Translated, it gives CAWRGLNNSPLHF.

The chain carries TRBV28 and TRBJ1-1; TRBD1 matches at 9 bases. This CDR3 is 15 amino acids long. Trimming cost V 3 bases and J 4 bases; bases outside gene matches: 6. Germline CDR1 and CDR2: MDHEN and SYDVKM. CDR3 DNA: TGTGCCAGCAGTTTTATGGGGACAGGGCTCACTGAAGCTTTCTTT. Residues: CASSFMGTGLTEAFF.

The J gene is TRBJ1-1, the V gene TRBV5-1; D is undetermined. CDR1 and CDR2 from the germline V gene are SGHRS and YFSETQ. The V gene lost 0 bases and the J gene lost 11 bases, with 26 bases spanning the gap. This CDR3 has 17 amino acids. DNA for the CDR3: TGCGCCAGCAGCTTGGAGCCACCACGCCAGGTAGGAGTTGATGCTTTCTTT. This sequence encodes CASSLEPPRQVGVDAFF.

The chain links TRBV29-1 to TRBJ2-2; either TRBD1 or TRBD2 may supply D (6 bases each). V lost 7 bases, J lost 2 bases, and 14 bases lay in between. Germline CDR1 and CDR2: SQVTM and ANQGSEA. The CDR3 runs to 14 residues. The CDR3 reads CSAEKGGNTGELFF. CDR3 DNA: TGCAGCGCCGAAAAGGGGGGTAACACCGGGGAGCTGTTTTTT.

This clone has more than one count but fewer than ten. Written as DNA, the CDR3 is TGTGCCAGCAGCCCCAGCAGGCCCGGTGACGAAGCTTTCTTT. Its translation: CASSPSRPGDEAFF. The chain recombines TRBV7-9 with TRBJ1-1, with unresolved D. From germline, CDR1 is SEHNR and CDR2 FQNEAQ (reference sequence). The CDR3 totals 14 residues. The V end was cut by 5 bases, the J end by 8 bases, with 18 bases between.

This clone has just one count. The chain employs TRBV5-1 and TRBJ1-6; D might be TRBD1 (6 bases). Trimming cost V 4 bases and J 6 bases, with 11 bases left between them. The CDR3 length is 14 residues. The germline CDR1 and CDR2 sequences are SGHRS and YFSETQ. CDR3 in amino acids: CASSIRDTNSPLHF. CDR3 DNA: TGCGCCAGCAGCATACGGGACACTAATTCACCCCTCCACTTT.

The chain has TRBV6-5 and TRBJ1-5; D remains ambiguous. This CDR3 is 12 amino acids long. Germline V CDR1 and CDR2: MNHEY, SVGAGI. V was cut by 2 bases and J by 3 bases, with 2 bases left in between. CDR3 amino acids: CASSYDNQPQHF. CDR3 in DNA: TGTGCCAGCAGTTACGACAATCAGCCCCAGCATTTT.

CDR3 region: CASSVASPPQETQYF. The DNA of the CDR3 is TGTGCCAGCAGCGTAGCAAGCCCGCCCCAGGAGACCCAGTACTTC. V gene TRBV9 combines with J gene TRBJ2-5; no clear D gene. This CDR3 has 15 residues. Per germline, CDR1 SGDLS and CDR2 YYNGEE. The V end was cut by 0 bases, the J end by 5 bases, with 14 bases between.

The rearrangement joins TRBV28 to TRBJ2-1; the D gene is possibly TRBD1 (6 bases). The CDR3 contains 15 residues. The germline V gene encodes CDR1 MDHEN and CDR2 SYDVKM. V lost 5 bases and J 5 bases, leaving 16 bases between the germline ends. The CDR3 spells CASSKGQIIDNEQFF. For the CDR3, the DNA is TGTGCCAGCAGTAAAGGACAGATAATAGACAATGAGCAGTTCTTC.

The chain couples TRBV7-2 to TRBJ2-7; tentatively, D is TRBD2 (6 bases). V shed 0 bases and J shed 5 bases, with 11 bases lying between them. The CDR3 contains 14 residues. The germline V gene encodes CDR1 SGHTA and CDR2 FQGNSA. The CDR3 loop is CASSLAAGNHEQYF. The CDR3 nucleotides read TGTGCCAGCAGCTTAGCGGCGGGAAACCACGAGCAGTACTTC.